This T cell receptor beta chain is from a study of blood T cell repertoires in COVID-19. Looking at the study overall: Donors in the United States, Italy and Spain gave samples during acute or convalescent COVID-19.

Original processing methods: Nucleated cell counts were estimated from reference gene primer amplification. Profiling relied on immunoSEQ multiplex PCR, and the TCRdb table lists in-frame clones only, not all of them. The V and J calls and clone size were taken over from that table, and D and trimming were inferred from the DNA. The table has around 300,000 clones, 70% to 90% seen once; the top ten hold about 3%. CDR3 size: 13 residues. V gave up 2 bases and J gave up 0 bases, with 4 bases separating them. Germline lookup yields CDR1 MNHEY and CDR2 SVGAGI. Sample: peripheral blood. The gene calls are TRBV6-5 and TRBJ1-2; D not resolved. This TCR was recovered from a woman in her twenties or thirties with active or convalescent COVID-19. This CDR3 is CASSYAANYGYTF. The CDR3 nucleotides are TGTGCCAGCAGTTACGCGGCTAACTATGGCTACACCTTC.